A single sample is the source of the 31 T cell receptor beta chains below, sequenced in a study of blood T cell repertoires in COVID-19. The protocol was immunoSEQ multiplex PCR, while the TCRdb copy is restricted to in-frame clones and leaves out a portion. The table lists 250,000 to 300,000 clones, 80% to 95% of them singletons. Specimen: PBMCs or T cells enriched from blood (not recorded which). All receptors come from a woman aged 25 to 39 who had recovered from COVID-19.

This sequence joins TRBV5-1 and TRBJ2-7, with 9 bases lining up with TRBD1. The CDR3 contains 16 residues. V lost 0 bases, J lost 5 bases, and 9 bases stayed unmatched. Germline CDR1 reads SGHRS; CDR2 reads YFSETQ. The chain's CDR3 is CASSLGFSGTGNEQYF. DNA for the CDR3: TGCGCCAGCAGCTTGGGATTCTCCGGGACAGGGAACGAGCAGTACTTC. Filled out from reference TRBV5-1 and TRBJ2-7, the complete variable domain reads KAGVTQTPRYLIKTRGQQVTLSCSPISGHRSVSWYQQTPGQGLQFLFEYFSETQRNKGNFPGRFSGRQFSNSRSEMNVSTLELGDSALYLCASSLGFSGTGNEQYFGPGTRLTVT.

CDR3 DNA sequence: TGTGCCAGCAGAAAGACAGGGAACACCGGGGAGCTGTTTTTT. This codes for CASRKTGNTGELFF. V is TRBV7-3 and J is TRBJ2-2, with D possibly TRBD1 on 6 matching bases. The CDR3 loop spans 14 amino acids. V dropped 6 bases and J dropped 1 base, with 9 bases sitting between them. Germline V gene data show CDR1 as SGHTA and CDR2 as FQGTGA.

CDR3 residues: CASSQDTGQNQPQHF. The CDR3, as DNA: TGTGCCAGCAGCCAAGATACAGGCCAGAATCAGCCCCAGCATTTT. The chain couples TRBV3-1 (or the pseudogene TRBV3-2) to TRBJ1-5; TRBD1 is a possible D gene (5 bases). Deletions cut 0 bases from V and 4 bases from J, with 10 bases between. There are 15 residues in the CDR3. Germline CDR1 reads LGHDT; CDR2 reads YNNKEL (reference sequence).

The genes are TRBV4-1 and TRBJ2-3; 11 bases map to TRBD2. The length of the CDR3 is 16 residues. The trim removed 4 bases at V and 2 bases at J, leaving 5 bases unmatched. CDR1 and CDR2 from the germline V gene are MGHRA and YSYEKL. CDR3 in amino acids: CASSPGGLAVTDTQYF. The CDR3 DNA reads as TGCGCCAGCAGCCCTGGGGGACTAGCGGTCACAGATACGCAGTATTTT.

The J gene is TRBJ2-1, the V gene TRBV4-3; 8 bases line up with TRBD2. Trimming cost V 1 base and J 9 bases; bases outside gene matches: 14. Per germline, CDR1 LGHNA and CDR2 YSLEER. The CDR3 covers 17 residues. The CDR3 sequence: CASSQASTGGSLSEQFF. DNA for the CDR3: TGCGCCAGCAGCCAAGCGAGTACGGGAGGGTCCTTAAGTGAGCAGTTCTTC.

The chain has TRBV3-1 (or the pseudogene TRBV3-2) and TRBJ1-4; the D is unclear. Germline V gives CDR1 LGHDT, CDR2 YNNKEL (reference sequence). Trimming left V 1 base short and J 4 bases short, with 7 bases between. This CDR3 has 14 residues. The CDR3 DNA reads as TGTGCCAGCAGCCAAGCGGGTTTTAATGAAAAACTGTTTTTT. Translated, it gives CASSQAGFNEKLFF.

The chain is built from TRBV7-9 and TRBJ2-5, with D possibly being TRBD2 (5 bases). The CDR3 contains 15 residues. Trimming took 0 bases from V and 0 from J, leaving 8 bases between them. Germline lookup yields CDR1 SEHNR and CDR2 FQNEAQ (reference sequence). Here the CDR3 DNA reads TGTGCCAGCAGCTTAGCGCGGGTCTACCAAGAGACCCAGTACTTC. Amino acid sequence: CASSLARVYQETQYF.

The sample holds one count of this clone. The chain couples TRBV19 to TRBJ2-4; 9 nucleotides align to TRBD1. Germline assignment: CDR1 LNHDA and CDR2 SQIVND (reference sequence). The trim removed 4 bases at V and 2 bases at J, leaving 6 bases unmatched. This CDR3 region has 16 residues. The CDR3 is CASSRTGEASKNIQYF. CDR3 nucleotide sequence: TGTGCCAGTAGTAGGACAGGGGAGGCGTCCAAAAACATTCAGTACTTC. Supplemented by reference TRBV19 and TRBJ2-4, the full variable domain reads DGGITQSPKYLFRKEGQNVTLSCEQNLNHDAMYWYRQDPGQGLRLIYYSQIVNDFQKGDIAEGYSVSREKKESFPLTVTSAQKNPTAFYLCASSRTGEASKNIQYFGAGTRLSVL.

The chain carries TRBV18 and TRBJ1-1; D unclear. The germline gives CDR1 KGHSH, CDR2 LQKENI. CDR3 size: 13 residues. Deletions cut 3 bases from V and 1 base from J, with 6 bases between. The CDR3 sequence is CASSPTENTEAFF. Written as DNA, the CDR3 is TGTGCCAGCTCACCCACAGAGAACACTGAAGCTTTCTTT.

V is TRBV20-1 and J is TRBJ2-3; D is unclear. This CDR3 is built from 10 residues. Trimming took off 5 bases at V and 8 bases at J, with 8 bases between the two ends. Germline V gene sequence: CDR1 DFQATT, CDR2 SNEGSKA (reference sequence). Here the CDR3 DNA reads TGCAGTGCTGGGCACGGTACGCAGTATTTT. Protein sequence: CSAGHGTQYF.

This clone was found once. The rearrangement joins TRBV30 to TRBJ1-1; D is unresolved. This CDR3 is built from 13 residues. The ends were cut back, 1 base at V and 0 bases at J, with 6 bases in the middle. Germline CDR1 reads GTSNPN; CDR2 reads SVGIG (reference sequence). The chain's CDR3 is CAWSARVNTEAFF. As DNA, the CDR3 is TGTGCCTGGAGTGCGCGAGTGAACACTGAAGCTTTCTTT.

The V and J genes are TRBV15 and TRBJ1-1; D uncertain. V lost 0 bases to trimming and J lost 1 base, with 6 bases between them. CDR3 size: 14 residues. From germline, CDR1 is LNHNV and CDR2 YYDKDF (reference sequence). The CDR3 loop reads CATSRERENTEAFF. As DNA, the CDR3 is TGTGCCACCAGCAGAGAACGGGAGAACACTGAAGCTTTCTTT.

The V gene is TRBV5-6, the J gene TRBJ2-7, with TRBD2 matching 9 bases. After removal of 2 bases from V and 3 bases from J, the junction contained 0 bases not matched to a gene. The CDR3 covers 13 residues. The germline CDR1 and CDR2 sequences are SGHDT and YYEEEE. The CDR3 DNA reads as TGTGCCAGCAGCTTTAGCGGGGGCTACGAGCAGTACTTC. Protein product: CASSFSGGYEQYF.

The rearrangement uses TRBV4-3 and TRBJ1-1; 7 nucleotides agree with TRBD1. Trimming took 5 bases from V and 12 from J; bases not matched to a gene: 9. This CDR3 is built from 12 residues. The germline CDR1 and CDR2 sequences are LGHNA and YSLEER. This CDR3 reads CASSETGKASFF. Here the CDR3 DNA reads TGCGCCAGCAGCGAGACAGGGAAGGCTTCTTTCTTT.

V is TRBV3-1 (or the pseudogene TRBV3-2) and J is TRBJ2-7, with 8 bases identical to TRBD1. The V gene end was trimmed by 5 bases and the J gene end by 5 bases; junction bases not matched to a gene: 14. From germline, CDR1 is LGHDT and CDR2 YNNKEL (reference sequence). The CDR3 covers 16 residues. CDR3 region: CASSNQGARNINEQYF. In nucleotides, the CDR3 is TGTGCCAGCAGCAACCAGGGGGCTCGGAACATTAACGAGCAGTACTTC.

The chain joins TRBV6-5 to TRBJ1-5; D may be TRBD1 (6 bases). V was trimmed by 6 bases and J by 4 bases, leaving 16 bases between them. From germline, CDR1 is MNHEY and CDR2 SVGAGI. The CDR3 covers 15 residues. The chain's CDR3 is CASRSYRVVNQPQHF. CDR3 in DNA: TGTGCCAGCAGGTCCTACAGGGTAGTAAATCAGCCCCAGCATTTT.

The rearrangement uses TRBV4-2 and TRBJ1-1, with 7 bases identical to TRBD1. CDR1 and CDR2 (germline): LGHNA, YNFKEQ. There are 15 residues in the CDR3. Trimming at V came to 0 bases and at J to 5 bases, leaving 6 bases not matched to a gene. The CDR3 protein is CASSQERGRGTEAFF. In DNA, the CDR3 is TGTGCCAGCAGCCAAGAAAGGGGGCGCGGGACTGAAGCTTTCTTT.

The J gene is TRBJ2-3, the V gene TRBV3-1 (or the pseudogene TRBV3-2); the D gene is possibly TRBD2 (5 bases). This CDR3 is 17 amino acids long. Looked up from germline, CDR1 is LGHDT and CDR2 is YNNKEL (reference sequence). V lost 1 base and J 1 base, leaving 15 bases between the germline ends. The CDR3 protein is CASSQAGWKDGTDTQYF. Written as DNA, the CDR3 is TGTGCCAGCAGCCAAGCGGGGTGGAAAGATGGCACAGATACGCAGTATTTT.

The CDR3 nucleotides are TGTGCCAGCAGCCCTCTGAGAGGACAGGGGGTCTACGAGCAGTACTTC. Residues: CASSPLRGQGVYEQYF. J is TRBJ2-7 and V is TRBV5-4; TRBD1 matches at 10 bases. CDR3 length: 16 amino acids. Germline loops: CDR1 SGHNT, CDR2 YYREEE (reference sequence). V gave up 4 bases and J gave up 3 bases; unmatched junction bases: 10.

This chain joins TRBV19 and TRBJ2-1, with D maybe TRBD2 (6 bases). With 3 bases removed from V and 4 bases from J, the gap between germline ends came to 13 bases. CDR1 and CDR2 from the germline V gene are LNHDA and SQIVND (reference sequence). The CDR3 length is 15 residues. The CDR3: CASSIETRFYNEQFF. The CDR3 nucleotides are TGTGCCAGTAGTATTGAGACTAGGTTTTACAATGAGCAGTTCTTC.

J is TRBJ2-7 and V is TRBV6-5, with TRBD1 matching over 8 bases. Per germline, CDR1 MNHEY and CDR2 SVGAGI. This CDR3 comprises 14 residues. J was trimmed by 3 bases and V by 6 bases; bases with no gene match: 7. CDR3 protein: CASRRQGLRYEQYF. In DNA form, the CDR3 reads TGTGCCAGCAGAAGACAGGGGCTGCGCTACGAGCAGTACTTC.

The chain employs TRBV28 and TRBJ2-5; 7 bases fit TRBD1. Germline V lookup: CDR1 MDHEN, CDR2 SYDVKM. The CDR3 extends over 14 amino acids. V was pared by 2 bases and J by 2 bases, with 2 bases of the junction left unmatched. The CDR3: CASSLPTGQETQYF. The CDR3 nucleotides read TGTGCCAGCAGTTTACCGACAGGGCAAGAGACCCAGTACTTC.

The count of this clone is one. J is TRBJ1-5 and V is TRBV5-6; the match to TRBD1 covers 7 bases. V dropped 3 bases and J dropped 7; count of bases not matched to a gene: 4. This CDR3 has 13 amino acids. Germline values: CDR1 SGHDT, CDR2 YYEEEE. CDR3 DNA sequence: TGTGCCAGCAGCTCCGGGACAGTACAGCCCCAGCATTTT. The encoded protein is CASSSGTVQPQHF.

The V and J genes are TRBV4-3 and TRBJ2-5; perhaps TRBD2 as D (7 bases). The CDR3 length is 15 residues. V was trimmed by 4 bases and J by 5 bases, leaving 17 bases between them. The germline gives CDR1 LGHNA, CDR2 YSLEER. The DNA for the CDR3 is TGCGCCAGCAGCCTCCAGGGAGGGACAATCGAGACCCAGTACTTC. It is translated as CASSLQGGTIETQYF.

J is TRBJ2-7 and V is TRBV15; 8 bases match TRBD1. This CDR3 is 14 amino acids long. Germline CDR1 reads LNHNV; CDR2 reads YYDKDF (reference sequence). Unmatched junction bases numbered 2, after V lost 0 bases and J lost 4 bases. The CDR3 here is CATSRDRGQYEQYF. Here the CDR3 DNA reads TGTGCCACCAGCAGAGACAGGGGGCAATACGAGCAGTACTTC.

This clone was counted a few times. In nucleotides, the CDR3 is TGTGCCAGCAGTCTTATAGCGGGAGCTTCCTACGAGCAGTACTTC. Its protein is CASSLIAGASYEQYF. This chain uses TRBV28 with TRBJ2-7, with TRBD2 matching over 9 bases. The V and J ends lost 5 bases and 1 base, in that order; junction bases with no gene match: 6. CDR1 is MDHEN, CDR2 SYDVKM, per germline. The CDR3 sequence is 15 residues long.

This clone showed up just a few times. The rearrangement uses TRBV14 and TRBJ2-1; 16 bases line up with TRBD2. V shed 3 bases and J 10 bases; nucleotides not matched to a gene: 21. CDR3 length equals 21 residues. Germline-derived CDR1 and CDR2 are SGHDN and FVKESK. CDR3 in DNA: TGTGCCAGCAGCCAGACGAGAAGTGGGACTAGCGGGAGGGGGTGGACGATGGAGCAGTTCTTC. Translating it yields CASSQTRSGTSGRGWTMEQFF.

The chain uses TRBV4-3 and TRBJ2-1; 12 bases map to TRBD2. J gave up 4 bases and V 7 bases, and 11 bases lay outside the gene matches. CDR1 is LGHNA, CDR2 YSLEER, per germline. The CDR3 is 17 amino acids. The CDR3 loop reads CASTSRLAGGSYNEQFF. The CDR3 DNA is TGCGCCAGCACATCCCGGCTAGCGGGAGGGTCGTACAATGAGCAGTTCTTC.

This chain uses TRBV30 with TRBJ1-5; D unresolved. Trimming removed 1 base at V and 4 bases at J, with 5 bases between. This CDR3 spans 12 amino acids. Germline CDR1 GTSNPN, CDR2 SVGIG (reference sequence). The CDR3 here is CAWSDSNQPQHF. In DNA form, the CDR3 reads TGTGCCTGGAGTGATAGTAATCAGCCCCAGCATTTT.

This clone was seen a few times. The chain couples TRBV23-1 to TRBJ2-1, with 10 nucleotides matching TRBD2. TRBV23-1 is an open reading frame whose function is uncertain. The CDR3 runs 18 residues. V shed 4 bases and J 6 bases; nucleotides not matched to a gene: 15. The CDR3 sequence is CASSPTDPLSGRFNEQFF. The CDR3 region has the DNA TGCGCCAGCAGTCCCACGGATCCCCTTAGCGGGAGGTTCAATGAGCAGTTCTTC.

The rearrangement links TRBV5-1 to TRBJ2-3, with 7 bases aligning to TRBD2. The length of the CDR3 is 14 residues. Germline assignment: CDR1 SGHRS and CDR2 YFSETQ. V was pared by 0 bases and J by 4 bases, with 2 bases of the junction left unmatched. The DNA of the CDR3 is TGCGCCAGCAGCTTGGGGACTAGTTCAGATACGCAGTATTTT. As protein: CASSLGTSSDTQYF. Together with reference TRBV5-1 and TRBJ2-3, the CDR3 gives the full variable domain: KAGVTQTPRYLIKTRGQQVTLSCSPISGHRSVSWYQQTPGQGLQFLFEYFSETQRNKGNFPGRFSGRQFSNSRSEMNVSTLELGDSALYLCASSLGTSSDTQYFGPGTRLTVL.